This TCR beta chain derives from a study of beta chain features in type 1 diabetes. Expressed TCRB transcripts got sequenced, as all isolated RNA was reverse transcribed. Clones were sequenced by immunoSEQ multiplex PCR, and TCRdb holds only the in-frame ones, with some missing. The table records about 140,000 clones, approximately 10% of them present only once. This clone was recorded at least ten times. What it binds is not known. The CDR3 spans 12 residues. The V gene lost 6 bases and the J gene lost 0 bases, with 5 bases spanning the gap. CDR1 and CDR2 (germline): SGHAT, FQNNGV. Sorting based on CD45RO/CCR7/CD25/CD127/CD95/CD27 separated CD4+ naive, central memory, regulatory and stem cell-like memory cells. Study results and limitations: Shorter TCRB CDR3s, moderately but significantly so, marked every one of the four CD4+ subsets in Type 1 diabetes patients. There was a possibility that cDNA sequencing over-represented cells with high TCR expression.

Sequenced material: central memory CD4+ T cells from blood. The sequence came from a woman in her thirties or forties in good health. The V and J genes are TRBV11-2 and TRBJ2-5; D is ambiguous. Here the CDR3 reads CASRQYQETQYF. CDR3 in DNA: TGTGCCAGCAGACAGTACCAAGAGACCCAGTACTTC.